The 15 T cell receptor beta chains below come from one sample, sequenced in a study of blood T cell repertoires in COVID-19. Produced via immunoSEQ multiplex PCR; TCRdb's table is partial and in-frame only. The sample shows some 190,000 clones, 88% of them seen only once. Material for sequencing was peripheral blood. These receptor sequences come from a woman in her thirties or forties who had recovered from COVID-19.

The rearrangement uses TRBV3-1 (or the pseudogene TRBV3-2) and TRBJ2-7, with D perhaps TRBD1 (5 bases). Per germline, CDR1 LGHDT and CDR2 YNNKEL (reference sequence). This CDR3 comprises 16 residues. V lost 7 bases and J lost 6, with 25 bases in between. As DNA, the CDR3 is TGTGCCAGCACCCCCAAAGGGCGAGAATACACAGGCGAGCAGTACTTC. Encoded protein: CASTPKGREYTGEQYF.

This sequence joins TRBV27 and TRBJ2-3; tentative D call: TRBD2 (6 bases). The germline V and J ends were trimmed by 2 bases and 4 bases, with 13 bases remaining between them. CDR1 and CDR2 from the germline V gene are MNHEY and SMNVEV (reference sequence). The CDR3 is made up of 15 amino acids. CDR3 sequence: CASSLGGSFADTQYF. In DNA form, the CDR3 reads TGTGCCAGCAGTTTAGGGGGGTCGTTCGCAGATACGCAGTATTTT.

This rearrangement joins TRBV24-1 to TRBJ1-5; 8 bases are shared with TRBD1. The V and J ends lost 3 bases and 3 bases, in that order; junction bases with no gene match: 6. CDR1 KGHDR and CDR2 SFDVKD come from the germline V gene. The length of the CDR3 is 16 residues. The CDR3 coding sequence is TGTGCCACCAGTGATATAAAGGACAGGGACAATCAGCCCCAGCATTTT. The encoded protein is CATSDIKDRDNQPQHF.

The rearrangement uses TRBV27 and TRBJ2-7, with TRBD2 identical over 7 bases. V trimming: 9 bases; J trimming: 4 bases; junction bases outside the gene matches: 12. In germline, CDR1 is MNHEY, CDR2 SMNVEV (reference sequence). The CDR3 extends over 14 amino acids. The CDR3 DNA reads as TGTGCCAGTAGTGAAGCGGGATGGGATTACGAGCAGTACTTC. Amino acids: CASSEAGWDYEQYF.

The chain carries TRBV28 and TRBJ1-1, with D possibly being TRBD1 (6 bases). This CDR3 has 12 amino acids. Germline V gene data show CDR1 as MDHEN and CDR2 as SYDVKM. Trimming removed 4 bases at V and 8 bases at J, with 11 bases between. The CDR3 bases are TGTGCCAGCAGTTACCCCGACAGGGAAGCTTTCTTT. Its protein product is CASSYPDREAFF.

This clone was seen just once. J is TRBJ2-1 and V is TRBV7-8; 7 positions agree with TRBD1. The trim removed 4 bases at V and 0 bases at J, leaving 3 bases unmatched. The CDR3 is made up of 15 amino acids. Looked up from germline, CDR1 is SGHVS and CDR2 is FQNEAQ. The CDR3 protein is CASSSGQNSYNEQFF. CDR3 bases: TGTGCCAGCAGCTCGGGACAGAACTCCTACAATGAGCAGTTCTTC.

The V call is TRBV7-3, the J call TRBJ2-5; TRBD2 matches 11 bases. Germline V gives CDR1 SGHTA, CDR2 FQGTGA. With 3 bases clipped from V and 4 bases from J, the junction kept 4 bases outside the gene matches. CDR3 length: 15 amino acids. This CDR3 reads CASSFGTSGRETQYF. In DNA, the CDR3 is TGTGCCAGCAGCTTCGGGACTAGCGGCAGAGAGACCCAGTACTTC.

The chain employs TRBV7-9 and TRBJ2-2, with TRBD2 matching 10 bases. CDR3 length equals 16 residues. Per the germline V gene, CDR1 is SEHNR and CDR2 is FQNEAQ (reference sequence). Trimming took 5 bases from V and 4 from J; bases not matched to a gene: 7. The DNA of the CDR3 is TGTGCCAGCAGCCCACCTAGCGGGAGTGGCACCGGGGAGCTGTTTTTT. The encoded protein is CASSPPSGSGTGELFF.

This rearrangement joins TRBV6-6 to TRBJ1-1; TRBD1 matches 8 bases. Trimming took 0 bases from V and 12 from J; bases not matched to a gene: 6. CDR3 size: 13 residues. Germline CDR1 reads MNHNY; CDR2 reads SVGAGI (reference sequence). The CDR3 region is CASSYSGQGLTFF. In nucleotides, the CDR3 is TGTGCCAGCAGTTACTCAGGACAGGGTTTGACTTTCTTT.

J is TRBJ2-7 and V is TRBV19; 9 bases line up with TRBD2. J lost 4 bases, V lost 4 bases, and 14 bases had no gene match. The germline CDR1 and CDR2 sequences are LNHDA and SQIVND (reference sequence). This CDR3 has 17 residues. The CDR3 region is CASSTTPASGISYEQYF. The CDR3 region has the DNA TGTGCCAGTAGTACCACCCCCGCTAGCGGGATATCGTACGAGCAGTACTTC.

The CDR3 sequence is CASSLGGWELFF. The CDR3 DNA follows: TGTGCCAGCAGTTTAGGTGGCTGGGAGCTGTTTTTT. V is TRBV27 and J is TRBJ2-2; no reliable D call. The CDR3 covers 12 residues. V lost 2 bases and J 9 bases, leaving 7 bases between the germline ends. Germline assignment: CDR1 MNHEY and CDR2 SMNVEV (reference sequence).

This chain joins TRBV15 and TRBJ1-1; D uncertain. V was pared by 0 bases and J by 6 bases, with 14 bases between. The germline CDR1 and CDR2 sequences are LNHNV and YYDKDF (reference sequence). The CDR3 loop spans 15 amino acids. Written as DNA, the CDR3 is TGTGCCACCAGCAGAGATCAGTCGGAGGCTGCTGAAGCTTTCTTT. Protein sequence: CATSRDQSEAAEAFF.

This chain joins TRBV7-3 and TRBJ2-3; D is unresolved. The germline CDR1 and CDR2 sequences are SGHTA and FQGTGA. This CDR3 comprises 15 residues. V lost 1 base to trimming and J lost 4 bases, with 12 bases between them. CDR3 sequence: CASSLRPPPPDTQYF. CDR3 nucleotides: TGTGCCAGCAGCTTAAGGCCCCCACCCCCAGATACGCAGTATTTT.

The chain combines TRBV7-8 with TRBJ2-5, with 11 bases that match TRBD2. V lost 2 bases, J lost 2 bases, and 13 bases stayed unmatched. This CDR3 comprises 19 residues. Germline CDR1 reads SGHVS; CDR2 reads FQNEAQ. The CDR3 is CASSLLVSGRASRQETQYF. In DNA, the CDR3 is TGTGCCAGCAGCTTATTGGTTAGCGGGAGGGCCTCAAGACAAGAGACCCAGTACTTC.

J is TRBJ1-2 and V is TRBV30; 7 nucleotides match TRBD1. The CDR3 has 13 amino acids. The junction had 9 bases not matched to a gene; V was cut back by 3 bases and J by 8 bases. The germline CDR1 and CDR2 sequences are GTSNPN and SVGIG (reference sequence). The CDR3 protein is CAWSQQGFGGYTF. Written as DNA, the CDR3 is TGTGCCTGGAGCCAACAGGGGTTTGGCGGCTACACCTTC.